This TCR beta chain originates from a study of beta chain features in type 1 diabetes. Study results and caveats: The study found moderately but significantly shorter TCRB CDR3s in all four CD4+ subsets of Type 1 diabetes patients.

On this clone itself: The antigen is unknown.

The entirety of the isolated RNA underwent reverse transcription, so expressed TCRB transcripts were sequenced. Profiling relied on immunoSEQ multiplex PCR, and the TCRdb table lists in-frame clones only, not all of them. The sample holds more than 100,000 clones, under 30% seen once. Per germline, CDR1 SGHRS and CDR2 YFSETQ. V trimming: 0 bases; J trimming: 0 bases; junction bases outside the gene matches: 3. The CDR3 sequence is 16 residues long. The material sequenced was central memory CD4+ T cells from blood. This chain joins TRBV5-1 and TRBJ2-1, with 7 bases aligning to TRBD2. This clonotype originated in a woman in her late teens or twenties with type 1 diabetes. CDR3 loop: CASSLERGRSYNEQFF. The CDR3 nucleotides read TGCGCCAGCAGCTTGGAGCGGGGCCGCTCCTACAATGAGCAGTTCTTC. The full variable domain, with the rest looked up from reference TRBV5-1 and TRBJ2-1, is KAGVTQTPRYLIKTRGQQVTLSCSPISGHRSVSWYQQTPGQGLQFLFEYFSETQRNKGNFPGRFSGRQFSNSRSEMNVSTLELGDSALYLCASSLERGRSYNEQFFGPGTRLTVL.